This T cell receptor beta chain was retrieved from a study of T cells in localized non-small cell lung cancer. The CDR3 has 13 amino acids. Trimming at V came to 10 bases and at J to 4 bases, leaving 6 bases not matched to a gene. Germline-derived CDR1 and CDR2 are MNHNS and SASEGT. The method was immunoSEQ multiplex PCR; TCRdb's version includes in-frame clones alone and lacks a portion of them. The sample has tens of thousands of clones; about 80% are singletons. This TCR came from a man between 40 and 70 years old with stage II lung adenocarcinoma. The sample consisted of PBMCs, taken before any cancer treatment. V and J are TRBV6-1 and TRBJ1-5; 8 nucleotides agree with TRBD1. CDR3 coding DNA: TGTGCCATCACTACAGGGGGAAATCAGCCCCAGCATTTT. Translating it yields CAITTGGNQPQHF.